This T cell receptor beta chain was identified in a study of blood T cells in healthy people across ages. The CDR3 has 17 amino acids. Germline-derived CDR1 and CDR2 are SNHLY and FYNNEI. Trimming took off 4 bases at V and 0 bases at J, with 15 bases between the two ends. Primed by a sample-barcoded 5' primer and a J-beta primer mix, a second PCR proceeded for about 6 to 11 cycles. Via MiXCR, TCRdb re-called the 5' RACE reads, giving one row per CDR3 protein. The sample records approximately 800,000 distinct CDR3 sequences, about 53% being singletons. This clonotype has only a few counts. The V call is TRBV2, the J call TRBJ2-2; D is ambiguous. The sequencing sample was made of blood. This TCR derives from a man at least 80 years old in good health. CDR3 sequence (DNA): TGTGCCAGCAGTGTAGCTGCAGGCGATGCGAACACCGGGGAGCTGTTTTTT. It encodes CASSVAAGDANTGELFF.